The entry below describes one TCR beta chain. The data were taken from a study of OX40 agonist ivuxolimab in advanced cancers. Only in-frame clones appear in the TCRdb table, and some are missing; sequencing was by immunoSEQ multiplex PCR. The table has 95,000 or so clones, under 95% seen once. With 6 bases removed from V and 14 bases from J, the gap between germline ends came to 18 bases. CDR1 is MNHEY and CDR2 is SVGAGI in the germline V gene. This CDR3 comprises 12 residues. The sequence was obtained from an adult with an advanced solid tumor such as melanoma, head and neck, liver or kidney cancer. The sample here was CD4+ or CD8+ T cells sorted from blood, taken in a trial of the OX40 agonist ivuxolimab. The chain is built from TRBV6-5 and TRBJ2-3, with unresolved D. The CDR3 DNA follows: TGTGCCAGCAGGGGTGTTGGTGATGTTCTGTATTTT. Translation: CASRGVGDVLYF.